These 2 T cell receptor beta chains were all obtained from the same sample, sequenced in a study of beta chain features in type 1 diabetes. Every isolated RNA sample was fully reverse transcribed, so sequencing captured expressed TCRB transcripts. Data came from immunoSEQ multiplex PCR; TCRdb stores just in-frame clones and leaves some out. Counted here are some 500,000 clones, 9.5% to 12% occurring once; the ten biggest clones make up over 0.04%. The sample was naive CD4+ T cells from blood. All receptors come from a woman aged 18-35 years in good health.

The table lists this clone with a count of one. The V gene is TRBV4-1, the J gene TRBJ1-1; unclear D gene. The CDR3 has 14 residues. Germline V gene sequence: CDR1 MGHRA, CDR2 YSYEKL. V was shortened by 3 bases and J by 0 bases, with 8 bases between the two germline ends. CDR3 nucleotides: TGCGCCAGCAGCCAGGTACCCTTGAACACTGAAGCTTTCTTT. It specifies CASSQVPLNTEAFF.

This sequence joins TRBV6-5 and TRBJ1-3, with D tentatively TRBD1 (5 bases). The germline gives CDR1 MNHEY, CDR2 SVGAGI. The germline V and J ends were trimmed by 7 bases and 2 bases, with 12 bases remaining between them. The CDR3 runs to 14 residues. The CDR3 nucleotides read TGTGCCAGCACCTCCCGACAGCCTGGAAACACCATATATTTT. It translates to CASTSRQPGNTIYF.